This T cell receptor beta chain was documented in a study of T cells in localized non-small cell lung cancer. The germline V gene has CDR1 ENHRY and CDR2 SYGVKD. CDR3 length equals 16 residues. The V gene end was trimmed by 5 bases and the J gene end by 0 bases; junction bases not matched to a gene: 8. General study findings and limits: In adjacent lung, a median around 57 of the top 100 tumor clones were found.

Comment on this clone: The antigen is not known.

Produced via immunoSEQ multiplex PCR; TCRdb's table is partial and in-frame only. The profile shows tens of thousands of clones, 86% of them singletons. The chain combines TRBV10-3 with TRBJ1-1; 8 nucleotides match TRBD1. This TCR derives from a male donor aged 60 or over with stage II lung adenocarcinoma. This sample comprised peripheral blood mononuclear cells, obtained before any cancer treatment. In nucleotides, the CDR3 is TGTGCCATCAGTCCTACGACAGGGGTCATGAACACTGAAGCTTTCTTT. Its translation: CAISPTTGVMNTEAFF.